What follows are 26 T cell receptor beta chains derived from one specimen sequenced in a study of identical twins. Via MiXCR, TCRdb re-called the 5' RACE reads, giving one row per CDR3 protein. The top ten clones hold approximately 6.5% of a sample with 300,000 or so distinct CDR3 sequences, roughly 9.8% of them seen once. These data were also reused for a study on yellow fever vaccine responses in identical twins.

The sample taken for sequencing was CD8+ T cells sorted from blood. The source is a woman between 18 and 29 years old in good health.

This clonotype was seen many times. The CDR3 sequence: CATSDQGETQYF. CDR3 coding DNA: TGTGCCACCAGTGATCAGGGAGAGACCCAGTACTTC. The rearrangement links TRBV24-1 to TRBJ2-5; D possibly corresponds to TRBD1 (5 bases). CDR3 length equals 12 residues. Trimming cost V 3 bases and J 4 bases, with 5 bases left between them. Germline lookup yields CDR1 KGHDR and CDR2 SFDVKD.

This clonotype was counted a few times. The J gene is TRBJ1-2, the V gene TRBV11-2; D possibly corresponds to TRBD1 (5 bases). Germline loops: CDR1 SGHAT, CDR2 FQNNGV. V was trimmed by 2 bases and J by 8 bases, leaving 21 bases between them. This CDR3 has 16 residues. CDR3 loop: CASSLWGSGQGLGYTF. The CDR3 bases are TGTGCCAGCAGCTTATGGGGTTCCGGACAAGGCCTAGGCTACACCTTC.

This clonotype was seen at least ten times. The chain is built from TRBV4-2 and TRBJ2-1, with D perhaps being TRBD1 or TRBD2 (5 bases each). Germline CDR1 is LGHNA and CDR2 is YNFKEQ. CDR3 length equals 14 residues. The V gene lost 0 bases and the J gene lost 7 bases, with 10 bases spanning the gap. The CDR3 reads CASSQEGRSNEQFF. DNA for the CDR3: TGTGCCAGCAGCCAAGAGGGACGGTCAAATGAGCAGTTCTTC.

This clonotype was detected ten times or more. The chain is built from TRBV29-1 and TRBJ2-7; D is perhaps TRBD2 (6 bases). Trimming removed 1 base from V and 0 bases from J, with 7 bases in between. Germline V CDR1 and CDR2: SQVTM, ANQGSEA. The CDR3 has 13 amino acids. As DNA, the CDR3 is TGCAGCGTTGAAGGCGGGAACTCCTACGAGCAGTACTTC. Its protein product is CSVEGGNSYEQYF.

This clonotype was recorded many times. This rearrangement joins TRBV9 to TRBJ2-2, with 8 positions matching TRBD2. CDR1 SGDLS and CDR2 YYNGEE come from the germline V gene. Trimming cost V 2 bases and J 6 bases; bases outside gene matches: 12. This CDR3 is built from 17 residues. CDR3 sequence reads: CASSVPREGGRAGELFF. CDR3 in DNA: TGTGCCAGCAGCGTCCCCCGGGAGGGCGGAAGGGCCGGGGAGCTGTTTTTT.

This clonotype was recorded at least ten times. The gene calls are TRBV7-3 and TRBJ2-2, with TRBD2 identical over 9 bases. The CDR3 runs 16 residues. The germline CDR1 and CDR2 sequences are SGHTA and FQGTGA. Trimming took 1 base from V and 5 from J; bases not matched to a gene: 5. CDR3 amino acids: CASSLIAGGQTGELFF. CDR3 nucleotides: TGTGCCAGCAGCTTAATTGCGGGGGGGCAAACCGGGGAGCTGTTTTTT.

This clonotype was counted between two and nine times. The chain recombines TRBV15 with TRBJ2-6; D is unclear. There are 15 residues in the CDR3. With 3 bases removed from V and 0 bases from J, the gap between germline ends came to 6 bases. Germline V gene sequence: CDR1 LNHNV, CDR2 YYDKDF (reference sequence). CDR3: CATSSWTSGANVLTF. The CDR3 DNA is TGTGCCACCAGCAGCTGGACCTCTGGGGCCAACGTCCTGACTTTC.

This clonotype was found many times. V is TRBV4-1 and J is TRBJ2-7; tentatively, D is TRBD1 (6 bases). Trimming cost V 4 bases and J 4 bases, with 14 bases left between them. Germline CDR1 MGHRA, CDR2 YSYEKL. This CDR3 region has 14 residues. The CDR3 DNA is TGCGCCAGCAGCCCTGGGCAGGGGATGTACGAGCAGTACTTC. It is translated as CASSPGQGMYEQYF.

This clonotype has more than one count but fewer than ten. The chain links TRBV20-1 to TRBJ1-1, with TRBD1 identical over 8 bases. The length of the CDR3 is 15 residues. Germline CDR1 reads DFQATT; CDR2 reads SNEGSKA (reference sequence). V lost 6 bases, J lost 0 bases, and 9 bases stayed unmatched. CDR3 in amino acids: CSAKGGQGVNTEAFF. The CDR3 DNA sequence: TGCAGTGCCAAAGGTGGACAGGGAGTGAACACTGAAGCTTTCTTT.

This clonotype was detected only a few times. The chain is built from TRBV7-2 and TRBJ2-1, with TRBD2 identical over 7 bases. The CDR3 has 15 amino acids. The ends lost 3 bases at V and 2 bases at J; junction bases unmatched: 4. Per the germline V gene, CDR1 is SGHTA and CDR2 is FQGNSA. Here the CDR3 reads CASSFLADPYNEQFF. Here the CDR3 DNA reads TGTGCCAGCAGCTTTCTAGCGGACCCCTACAATGAGCAGTTCTTC.

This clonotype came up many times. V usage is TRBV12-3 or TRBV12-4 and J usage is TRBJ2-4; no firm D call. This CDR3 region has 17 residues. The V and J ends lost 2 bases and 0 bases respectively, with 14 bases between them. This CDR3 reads CASSLPHGRIAKNIQYF. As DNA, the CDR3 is TGTGCCAGCAGTTTACCTCACGGACGGATAGCCAAAAACATTCAGTACTTC.

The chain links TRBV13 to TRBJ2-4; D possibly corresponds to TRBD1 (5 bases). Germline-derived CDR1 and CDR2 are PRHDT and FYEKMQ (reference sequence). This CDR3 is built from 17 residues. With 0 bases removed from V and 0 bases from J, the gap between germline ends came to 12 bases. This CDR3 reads CASSLGVGRLAKNIQYF. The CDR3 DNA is TGTGCCAGCAGCTTAGGAGTGGGGCGCCTAGCCAAAAACATTCAGTACTTC.

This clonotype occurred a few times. The CDR3 nucleotides read TGCAGTGCTAGAGGGCTAGCGGGAGGGGGCGAGCAGTACTTC. Translation: CSARGLAGGGEQYF. This sequence joins TRBV20-1 and TRBJ2-7; 12 nucleotides align to TRBD2. The junction had 4 bases not matched to a gene; V was cut back by 1 base and J by 6 bases. This CDR3 comprises 14 residues. Germline CDR1 DFQATT, CDR2 SNEGSKA (reference sequence).

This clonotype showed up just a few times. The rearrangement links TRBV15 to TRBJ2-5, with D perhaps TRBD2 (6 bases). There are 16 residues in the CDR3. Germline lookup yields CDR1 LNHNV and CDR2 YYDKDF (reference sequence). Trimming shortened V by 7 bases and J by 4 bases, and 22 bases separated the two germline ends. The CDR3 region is CATTSDGRDGGETQYF. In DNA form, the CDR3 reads TGTGCCACCACTTCCGATGGGCGGGATGGGGGAGAGACCCAGTACTTC.

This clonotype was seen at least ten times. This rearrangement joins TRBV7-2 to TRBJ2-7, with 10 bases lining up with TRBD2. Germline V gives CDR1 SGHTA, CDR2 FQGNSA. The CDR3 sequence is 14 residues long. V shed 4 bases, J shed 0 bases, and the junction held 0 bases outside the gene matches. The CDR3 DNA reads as TGTGCCAGCAGCTCTAGCGGGAGCTCCTACGAGCAGTACTTC. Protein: CASSSSGSSYEQYF.

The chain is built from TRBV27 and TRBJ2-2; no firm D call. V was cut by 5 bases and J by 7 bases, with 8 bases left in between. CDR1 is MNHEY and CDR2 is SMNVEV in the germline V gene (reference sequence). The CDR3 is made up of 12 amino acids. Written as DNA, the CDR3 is TGTGCCAGCAGTGTGAGAGGCGGGGAGCTGTTTTTT. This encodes CASSVRGGELFF.

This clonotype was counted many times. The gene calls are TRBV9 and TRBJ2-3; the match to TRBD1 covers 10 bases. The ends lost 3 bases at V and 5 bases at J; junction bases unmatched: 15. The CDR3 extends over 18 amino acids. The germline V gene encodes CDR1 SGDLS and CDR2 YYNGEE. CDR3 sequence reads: CASSEGGTGVPTVDTQYF. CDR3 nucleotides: TGTGCCAGCAGCGAAGGTGGGACAGGGGTCCCCACAGTAGATACGCAGTATTTT.

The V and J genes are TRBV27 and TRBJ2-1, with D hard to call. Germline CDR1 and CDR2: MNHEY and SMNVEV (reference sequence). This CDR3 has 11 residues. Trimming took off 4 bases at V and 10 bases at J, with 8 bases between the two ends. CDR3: CASSSLEEQFF. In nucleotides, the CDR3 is TGTGCCAGCAGTTCGTTGGAGGAGCAGTTCTTC.

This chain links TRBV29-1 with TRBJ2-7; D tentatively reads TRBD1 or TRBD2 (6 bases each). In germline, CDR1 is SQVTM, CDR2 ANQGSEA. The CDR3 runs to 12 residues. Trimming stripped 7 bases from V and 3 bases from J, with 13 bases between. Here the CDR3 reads CSAVGGIYEQYF. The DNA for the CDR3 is TGCAGCGCCGTGGGGGGCATCTACGAGCAGTACTTC.

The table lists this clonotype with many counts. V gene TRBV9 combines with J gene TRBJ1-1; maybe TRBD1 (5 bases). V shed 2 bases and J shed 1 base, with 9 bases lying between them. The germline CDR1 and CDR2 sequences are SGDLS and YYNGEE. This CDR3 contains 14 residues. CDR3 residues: CASSVGGTNTEAFF. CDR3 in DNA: TGTGCCAGCAGCGTTGGGGGGACGAACACTGAAGCTTTCTTT.

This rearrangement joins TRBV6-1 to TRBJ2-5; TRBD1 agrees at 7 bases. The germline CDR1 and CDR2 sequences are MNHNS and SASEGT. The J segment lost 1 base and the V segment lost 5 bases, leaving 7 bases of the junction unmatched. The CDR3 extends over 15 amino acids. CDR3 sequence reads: CASSPGQVIQETQYF. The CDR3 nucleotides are TGTGCCAGCAGTCCTGGACAGGTGATCCAAGAGACCCAGTACTTC.

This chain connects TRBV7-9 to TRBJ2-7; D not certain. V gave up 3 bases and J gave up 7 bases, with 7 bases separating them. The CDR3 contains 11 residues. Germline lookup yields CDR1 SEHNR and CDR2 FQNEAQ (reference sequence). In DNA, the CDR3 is TGTGCCAGCAGCTTCCTGGTGGAGCAGTACTTC. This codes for CASSFLVEQYF.

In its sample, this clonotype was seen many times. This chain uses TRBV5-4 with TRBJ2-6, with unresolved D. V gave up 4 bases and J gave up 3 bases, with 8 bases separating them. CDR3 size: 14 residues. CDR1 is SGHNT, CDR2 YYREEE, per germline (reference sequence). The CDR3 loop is CASSLSYGANVLTF. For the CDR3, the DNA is TGTGCCAGCAGCCTATCTTATGGGGCCAACGTCCTGACTTTC.

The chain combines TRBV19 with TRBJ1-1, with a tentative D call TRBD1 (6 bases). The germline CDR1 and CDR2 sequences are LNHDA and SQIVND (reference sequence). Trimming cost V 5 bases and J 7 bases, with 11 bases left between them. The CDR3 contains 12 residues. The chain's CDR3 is CASSAGDGEAFF. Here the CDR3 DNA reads TGTGCCAGTAGTGCAGGGGATGGTGAAGCTTTCTTT.

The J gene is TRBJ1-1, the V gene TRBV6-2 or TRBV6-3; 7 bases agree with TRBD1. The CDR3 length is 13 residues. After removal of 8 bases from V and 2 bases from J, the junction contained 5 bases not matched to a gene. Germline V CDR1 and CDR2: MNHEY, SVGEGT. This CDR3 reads CASWGTDNTEAFF. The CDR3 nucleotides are TGTGCCAGCTGGGGGACAGATAACACTGAAGCTTTCTTT.

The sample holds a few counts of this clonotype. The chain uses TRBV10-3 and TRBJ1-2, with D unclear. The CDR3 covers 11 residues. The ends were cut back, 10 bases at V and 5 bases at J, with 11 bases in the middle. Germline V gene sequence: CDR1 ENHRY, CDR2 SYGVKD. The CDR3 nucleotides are TGTGCCACCTATGTAGGATATGGCTACACCTTC. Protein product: CATYVGYGYTF.